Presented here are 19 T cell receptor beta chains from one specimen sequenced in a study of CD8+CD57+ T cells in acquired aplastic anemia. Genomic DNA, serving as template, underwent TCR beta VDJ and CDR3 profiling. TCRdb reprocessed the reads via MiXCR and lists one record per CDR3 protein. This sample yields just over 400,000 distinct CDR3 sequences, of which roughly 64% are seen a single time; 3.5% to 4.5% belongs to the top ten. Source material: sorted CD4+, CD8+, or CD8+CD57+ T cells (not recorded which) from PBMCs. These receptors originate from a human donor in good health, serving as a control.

The chain's CDR3 is CSMGGRRNTEAFF. The CDR3 DNA reads as TGCAGCATGGGGGGCCGGAGGAACACTGAAGCTTTCTTT. The chain is built from TRBV29-1 and TRBJ1-1; tentatively, D is TRBD1 (6 bases). CDR3 length: 13 residues. With 8 bases removed from V and 1 base from J, the gap between germline ends came to 14 bases. CDR1 is SQVTM, CDR2 ANQGSEA, per germline.

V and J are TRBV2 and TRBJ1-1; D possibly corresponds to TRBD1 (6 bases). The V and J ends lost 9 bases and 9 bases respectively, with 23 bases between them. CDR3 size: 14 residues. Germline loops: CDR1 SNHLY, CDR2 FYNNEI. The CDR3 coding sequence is TGTGCCAGGGGGACCGAGGGGGGTGGGACTAAAGCTTTCTTT. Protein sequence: CARGTEGGGTKAFF.

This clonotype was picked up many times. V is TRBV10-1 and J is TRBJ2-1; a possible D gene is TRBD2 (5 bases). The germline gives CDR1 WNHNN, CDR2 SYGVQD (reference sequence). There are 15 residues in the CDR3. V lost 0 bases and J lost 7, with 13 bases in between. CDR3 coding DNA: TGCGCCAGCAGTGAGTCTGGGGAGCCCGCGAATGAGCAGTTCTTC. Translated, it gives CASSESGEPANEQFF.

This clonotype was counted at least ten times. CDR3 sequence: CASSANQAAALGYTF. CDR3 sequence (DNA): TGTGCCAGCAGCGCAAACCAGGCCGCGGCGTTGGGCTACACCTTC. The rearrangement uses TRBV5-8 and TRBJ1-2; D remains unclear. This CDR3 contains 15 residues. Deletions cut 4 bases from V and 8 bases from J, with 21 bases between. Germline V gene lookup returns CDR1 SGHTS and CDR2 YDEGEE.

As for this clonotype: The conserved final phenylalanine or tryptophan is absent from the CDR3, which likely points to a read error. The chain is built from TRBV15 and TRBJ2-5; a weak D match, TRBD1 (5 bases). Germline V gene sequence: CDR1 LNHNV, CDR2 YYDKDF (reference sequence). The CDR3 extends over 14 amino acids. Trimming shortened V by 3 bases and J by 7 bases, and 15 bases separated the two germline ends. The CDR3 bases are TGTGCCACCAGCAGGGACACGGTAGCAGGGACCCAGTACGTC. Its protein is CATSRDTVAGTQYV.

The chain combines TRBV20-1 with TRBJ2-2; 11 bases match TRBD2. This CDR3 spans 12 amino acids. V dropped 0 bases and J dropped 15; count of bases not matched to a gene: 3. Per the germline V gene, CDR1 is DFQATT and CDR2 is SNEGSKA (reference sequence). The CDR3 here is CSARDLLAGVFF. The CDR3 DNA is TGCAGTGCTAGAGATCTACTAGCGGGGGTGTTTTTT.

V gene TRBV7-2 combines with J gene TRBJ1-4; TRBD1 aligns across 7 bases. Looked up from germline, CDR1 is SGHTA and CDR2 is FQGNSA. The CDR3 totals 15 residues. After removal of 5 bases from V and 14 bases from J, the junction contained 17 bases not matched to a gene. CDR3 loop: CASSGRQGPNESLFF. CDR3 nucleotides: TGTGCCAGCAGCGGAAGACAGGGCCCTAATGAAAGCCTGTTTTTT. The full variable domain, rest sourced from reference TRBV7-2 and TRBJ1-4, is GAGVSQSPSNKVTEKGKDVELRCDPISGHTALYWYRQSLGQGLEFLIYFQGNSAPDKSGLPSDRFSAERTGGSVSTLTIQRTQQEDSAVYLCASSGRQGPNESLFFGSGTQLSVL.

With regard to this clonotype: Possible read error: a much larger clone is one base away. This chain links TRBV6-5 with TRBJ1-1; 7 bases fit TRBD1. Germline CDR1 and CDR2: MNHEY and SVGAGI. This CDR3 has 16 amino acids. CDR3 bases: TGTGCCACCCTAAGGGACAGTCGAAGTCGGCACACTGAAGCTTCCTTT. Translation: CATLRDSRSRHTEASF.

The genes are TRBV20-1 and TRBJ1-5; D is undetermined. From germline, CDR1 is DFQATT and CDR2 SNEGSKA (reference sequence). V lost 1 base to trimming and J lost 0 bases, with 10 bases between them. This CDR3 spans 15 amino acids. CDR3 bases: TGCAGTGCTAGAGGGGGAACGGATAGCAATCAGCCCCAGCATTTT. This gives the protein CSARGGTDSNQPQHF.

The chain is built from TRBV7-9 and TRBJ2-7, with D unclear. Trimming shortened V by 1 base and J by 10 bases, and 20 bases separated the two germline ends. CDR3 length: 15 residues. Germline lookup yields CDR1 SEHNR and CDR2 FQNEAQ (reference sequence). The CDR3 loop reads CASSLEAEAFFEQYF. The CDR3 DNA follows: TGTGCCAGCAGCTTAGAAGCTGAAGCTTTCTTCGAACAGTACTTC.

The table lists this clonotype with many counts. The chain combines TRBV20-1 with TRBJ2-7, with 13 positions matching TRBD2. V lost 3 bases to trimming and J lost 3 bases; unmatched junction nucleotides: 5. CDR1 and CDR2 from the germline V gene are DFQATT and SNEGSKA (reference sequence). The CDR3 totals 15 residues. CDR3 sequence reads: CSARAGTSGNYEQYF. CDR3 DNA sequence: TGCAGTGCTAGGGCCGGGACTAGCGGGAACTACGAGCAGTACTTC.

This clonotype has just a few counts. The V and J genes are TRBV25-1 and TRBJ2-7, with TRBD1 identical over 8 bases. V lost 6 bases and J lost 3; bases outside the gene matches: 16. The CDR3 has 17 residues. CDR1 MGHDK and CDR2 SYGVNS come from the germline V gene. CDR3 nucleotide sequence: TGTGCCAGCAGCACTAACTCCGGGGGACAGGAGAACTACGAGCAGTACTTC. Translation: CASSTNSGGQENYEQYF.

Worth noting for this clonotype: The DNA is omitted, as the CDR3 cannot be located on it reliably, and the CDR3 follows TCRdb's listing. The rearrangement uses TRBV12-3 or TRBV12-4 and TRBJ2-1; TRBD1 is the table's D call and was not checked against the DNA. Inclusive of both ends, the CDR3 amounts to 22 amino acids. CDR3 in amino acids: CDSSFYICSARGPGQFINEQFF.

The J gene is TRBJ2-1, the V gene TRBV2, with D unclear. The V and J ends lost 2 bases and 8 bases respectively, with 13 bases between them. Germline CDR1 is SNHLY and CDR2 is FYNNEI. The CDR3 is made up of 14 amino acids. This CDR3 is CASSESITVDEQFF. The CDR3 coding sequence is TGTGCCAGCAGTGAAAGTATTACAGTCGATGAGCAGTTCTTC.

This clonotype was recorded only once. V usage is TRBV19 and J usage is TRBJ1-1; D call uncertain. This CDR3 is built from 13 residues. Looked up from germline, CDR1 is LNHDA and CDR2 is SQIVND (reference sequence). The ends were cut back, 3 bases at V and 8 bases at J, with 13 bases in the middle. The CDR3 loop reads CASSMTALLEAFF. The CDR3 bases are TGTGCCAGTAGTATGACGGCCCTATTGGAAGCTTTCTTT.

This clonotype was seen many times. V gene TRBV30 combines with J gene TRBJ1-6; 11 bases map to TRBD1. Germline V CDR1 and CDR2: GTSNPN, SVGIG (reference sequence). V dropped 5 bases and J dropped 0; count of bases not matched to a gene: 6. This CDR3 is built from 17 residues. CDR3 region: CAWVDRGLSSYNSPLHF. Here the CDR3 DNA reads TGTGCCTGGGTGGACAGGGGGCTGAGCTCCTATAATTCACCCCTCCACTTT.

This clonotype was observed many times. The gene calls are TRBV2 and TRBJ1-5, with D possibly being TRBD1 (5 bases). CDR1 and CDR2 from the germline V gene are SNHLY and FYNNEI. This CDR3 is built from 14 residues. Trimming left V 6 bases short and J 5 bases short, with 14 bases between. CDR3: CASRALGEDQPQHF. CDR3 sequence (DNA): TGTGCCAGCAGGGCGCTAGGGGAGGATCAGCCCCAGCATTTT.

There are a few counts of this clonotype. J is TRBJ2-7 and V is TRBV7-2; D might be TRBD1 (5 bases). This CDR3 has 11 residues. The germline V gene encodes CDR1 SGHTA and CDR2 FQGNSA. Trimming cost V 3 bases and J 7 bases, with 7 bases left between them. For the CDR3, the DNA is TGTGCCAGCAGCTTGCAGGGAGAGCAGTACTTC. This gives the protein CASSLQGEQYF.

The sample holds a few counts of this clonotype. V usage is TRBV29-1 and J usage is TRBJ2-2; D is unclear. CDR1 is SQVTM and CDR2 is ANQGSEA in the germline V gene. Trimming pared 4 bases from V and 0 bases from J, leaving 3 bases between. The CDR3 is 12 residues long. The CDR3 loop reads CSVASNTGELFF. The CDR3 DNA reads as TGCAGCGTTGCCTCGAACACCGGGGAGCTGTTTTTT.